Below are 20 T cell receptor beta chains sequenced from a single sample in a study of identical twins. Each CDR3 protein is one row after TCRdb ran MiXCR on the 5' RACE reads. This table has about 890,000 distinct CDR3 sequences, 9% to 15% appearing once. These data were also reused for a study on yellow fever vaccine responses in identical twins.

What was sequenced was PBMCs. These TCRs come from a woman in her late teens or twenties in good health.

The J gene is TRBJ2-1, the V gene TRBV12-3 or TRBV12-4; TRBD2 matches 12 bases. The CDR3 length is 15 residues. V dropped 5 bases and J dropped 8; count of bases not matched to a gene: 7. This chain's CDR3 is CASSKTSGGGYEQFF. The CDR3 coding sequence is TGTGCCAGCAGTAAGACTAGCGGGGGAGGCTATGAGCAGTTCTTC.

This clonotype was found a few times. V gene TRBV28 combines with J gene TRBJ2-4; 10 positions agree with TRBD2. Germline assignment: CDR1 MDHEN and CDR2 SYDVKM. With 5 bases clipped from V and 0 bases from J, the junction kept 4 bases outside the gene matches. The CDR3 has 16 amino acids. CDR3 nucleotide sequence: TGTGCCAGCAGTACTAGCGGGACCTTAGCCAAAAACATTCAGTACTTC. Amino acids: CASSTSGTLAKNIQYF.

The genes are TRBV28 and TRBJ2-3; D not resolved. CDR3 length: 16 residues. CDR1 and CDR2 (germline): MDHEN, SYDVKM. Deletions cut 5 bases from V and 1 base from J, with 16 bases between. DNA of the CDR3: TGTGCCAGCAGTCCCATTAGGGTCTATCGCACAGATACGCAGTATTTT. This translates into CASSPIRVYRTDTQYF.

A few counts support this clonotype. The chain recombines TRBV5-1 with TRBJ2-5; D not resolved. The V end lost 0 bases, the J end lost 2 bases, and 11 bases lay between the germline ends. The CDR3 covers 15 residues. Per germline, CDR1 SGHRS and CDR2 YFSETQ. The CDR3 nucleotides are TGCGCCAGCAGCTTGGCCTCGGGTCGGCAAGAGACCCAGTACTTC. Its protein is CASSLASGRQETQYF.

On this clonotype itself: A read error is possible here, since a much larger clone lies one base away. V gene TRBV6-5 combines with J gene TRBJ1-2, with TRBD1 as a possible D gene (5 bases). This CDR3 spans 14 amino acids. Germline loops: CDR1 MNHEY, CDR2 SVGAGI. With 2 bases removed from V and 3 bases from J, the gap between germline ends came to 10 bases. The CDR3 sequence is CASSYGQGDYGYTF. The CDR3 nucleotides read TGTGCCAGCAGTTACGGGCAGGGTGACTATGGCTACACCTTC.

V usage is TRBV20-1 and J usage is TRBJ2-1; possibly TRBD1 or TRBD2 for D (6 bases each). The length of the CDR3 is 15 residues. V lost 5 bases to trimming and J lost 1 base, with 15 bases between them. The germline V gene has CDR1 DFQATT and CDR2 SNEGSKA (reference sequence). This CDR3 is CSAGGLLISYNEQFF. CDR3 coding DNA: TGCAGTGCTGGGGGGCTCCTTATTTCCTACAATGAGCAGTTCTTC.

In its sample, this clonotype was seen a few times. The CDR3 loop reads CASSEAGNQAGDTQYF. The DNA of the CDR3 is TGTGCCAGCAGTGAGGCAGGGAACCAAGCGGGAGATACGCAGTATTTT. The gene calls are TRBV2 and TRBJ2-3; maybe TRBD2 (6 bases). The germline gives CDR1 SNHLY, CDR2 FYNNEI. Trimming shortened V by 3 bases and J by 5 bases, and 18 bases separated the two germline ends. The CDR3 covers 16 residues.

This chain's CDR3 is CASSIETGTAETQYF. The DNA of the CDR3 is TGTGCCAGCAGCATCGAGACAGGGACGGCGGAGACCCAGTACTTC. The V call is TRBV11-3, the J call TRBJ2-5; 7 bases line up with TRBD1. CDR1 SGHNT and CDR2 YENEEA come from the germline V gene. The CDR3 spans 15 residues. Unmatched junction bases numbered 11, after V lost 5 bases and J lost 5 bases.

This chain links TRBV7-8 with TRBJ2-5; a possible D gene is TRBD2 (6 bases). The CDR3 length is 15 residues. Germline V gives CDR1 SGHVS, CDR2 FQNEAQ. V lost 4 bases, J lost 2 bases, and 14 bases lay in between. CDR3 bases: TGTGCCAGCAGCTACCGGAGGGCCCCTCAAGAGACCCAGTACTTC. Amino acid sequence: CASSYRRAPQETQYF.

The chain carries TRBV6-6 and TRBJ2-5, with TRBD1 identical over 7 bases. This CDR3 is 13 amino acids long. Per germline, CDR1 MNHNY and CDR2 SVGAGI (reference sequence). V shed 2 bases and J 7 bases; nucleotides not matched to a gene: 4. CDR3 residues: CASSYEDRLTQYF. The CDR3 DNA sequence: TGTGCCAGCAGTTACGAGGACAGGCTGACCCAGTACTTC.

The chain links TRBV28 to TRBJ2-7; a possible D gene is TRBD2 (5 bases). Trimming shortened V by 7 bases and J by 6 bases, and 16 bases separated the two germline ends. The length of the CDR3 is 13 residues. Germline V gene sequence: CDR1 MDHEN, CDR2 SYDVKM. This chain's CDR3 is CASTTGGSLEQYF. CDR3 bases: TGTGCCAGCACCACCGGAGGTTCCCTCGAGCAGTACTTC.

V and J are TRBV5-1 and TRBJ2-1; 8 bases match TRBD2. Germline lookup yields CDR1 SGHRS and CDR2 YFSETQ. The CDR3 covers 19 residues. After removal of 0 bases from V and 3 bases from J, the junction contained 14 bases not matched to a gene. Written as DNA, the CDR3 is TGCGCCAGCAGCTTGGCCGGTCCTAGACTAGCGCCTATCTACAATGAGCAGTTCTTC. Its translation is CASSLAGPRLAPIYNEQFF.

This clonotype has more than one count but fewer than ten. This chain uses TRBV5-1 with TRBJ2-1; tentatively, D is TRBD2 (6 bases). The V end lost 1 base, the J end lost 7 bases, and 15 bases lay between the germline ends. The germline V gene has CDR1 SGHRS and CDR2 YFSETQ. The CDR3 has 15 residues. The CDR3 loop reads CASSLRSSARNEQFF. The CDR3 nucleotides read TGCGCCAGCAGCTTGAGGTCTAGCGCCCGGAATGAGCAGTTCTTC.

The chain employs TRBV20-1 and TRBJ2-1; TRBD2 matches at 7 bases. V lost 1 base and J lost 1; bases outside the gene matches: 7. This CDR3 is built from 16 residues. Germline V gives CDR1 DFQATT, CDR2 SNEGSKA (reference sequence). As DNA, the CDR3 is TGCAGTGCTAGAGGAAGGGCGGGAGCTTCCTACAATGAGCAGTTCTTC. Amino acids: CSARGRAGASYNEQFF.

Ten or more counts support this clonotype. V usage is TRBV29-1 and J usage is TRBJ1-2, with a possible D match to TRBD1 (5 bases). CDR1 SQVTM and CDR2 ANQGSEA come from the germline V gene. Trimming left V 6 bases short and J 8 bases short, with 16 bases between. This CDR3 spans 12 amino acids. CDR3 amino acids: CSVATASGGYTF. The CDR3 DNA sequence: TGCAGCGTAGCGACAGCTAGTGGGGGCTACACCTTC.

At least ten counts were recorded for this clonotype. This chain joins TRBV12-3 or TRBV12-4 and TRBJ1-1; D is unresolved. Trimming removed 6 bases from V and 7 bases from J, with 18 bases in between. The CDR3 runs to 14 residues. The CDR3 protein is CASSPGFVGIEAFF. CDR3 nucleotides: TGTGCCAGCAGCCCTGGTTTCGTGGGGATTGAAGCTTTCTTT.

The CDR3 here is CASSHGSSSTETYF. CDR3 nucleotide sequence: TGCGCCAGCAGCCACGGAAGCTCCTCGACCGAGACCTACTTC. The V and J genes are TRBV5-1 and TRBJ2-7, with no clear D. Germline CDR1 is SGHRS and CDR2 is YFSETQ. The V end was cut by 4 bases, the J end by 13 bases, with 24 bases between. This CDR3 spans 14 amino acids.

V usage is TRBV6-5 and J usage is TRBJ1-1; D is uncertain. The CDR3 totals 15 residues. Germline V lookup: CDR1 MNHEY, CDR2 SVGAGI. V was cut by 0 bases and J by 0 bases, with 8 bases left in between. CDR3 nucleotide sequence: TGTGCCAGCAGTTACTCTGGCCGAGTGAACACTGAAGCTTTCTTT. Residues: CASSYSGRVNTEAFF.

This clonotype was observed at least ten times. J is TRBJ2-1 and V is TRBV12-3 or TRBV12-4; D not certain. The CDR3 spans 15 residues. The V end lost 5 bases, the J end lost 1 base, and 12 bases lay between the germline ends. The DNA for the CDR3 is TGTGCCAGCAGTAAATTAGGAGTGTCCTACAATGAGCAGTTCTTC. Protein: CASSKLGVSYNEQFF.

The chain has TRBV27 and TRBJ2-1, with 8 nucleotides matching TRBD1. V lost 3 bases to trimming and J lost 8 bases; unmatched junction nucleotides: 9. The CDR3 loop spans 15 amino acids. CDR1 and CDR2 (germline): MNHEY, SMNVEV (reference sequence). CDR3 loop: CASSLVQGARDEQFF. The CDR3 DNA sequence: TGTGCCAGCAGTTTGGTCCAGGGGGCTAGGGATGAGCAGTTCTTC.